This T cell receptor (beta chain) appears in the sequencing data of a study of OX40 agonist ivuxolimab in advanced cancers. Regarding the study as a whole: Partly responding patients at 0.1-3.0 mg/kg showed some of the smallest clonal expansion. Expanded clones belonging to CD8+ T cells outnumbered, on average, those of CD4+.

As for this clone: Its antigen is undetermined.

Assay: immunoSEQ multiplex PCR; the TCRdb copy retains only in-frame clones and omits some. This sample has 25,000 to 35,000 clones, with more than 85% found just once. CDR3 size: 14 residues. Germline lookup yields CDR1 MGHRA and CDR2 YSYEKL. V shed 0 bases and J shed 5 bases, with 7 bases lying between them. The chain employs TRBV4-1 and TRBJ2-2; D is unresolved. The source was CD4+ or CD8+ T cells sorted from blood, collected in a trial of the OX40 agonist ivuxolimab. The sequence came from an adult with an advanced solid tumor such as melanoma, head and neck, liver or kidney cancer. The CDR3 coding sequence is TGCGCCAGCAGCCAAGATCCTCTTACCGGGGAGCTGTTTTTT. Protein: CASSQDPLTGELFF.